Following are 22 T cell receptor beta chains from one sample sequenced in a study of type 1 regulatory T cells. In TCRdb, the reads were re-called with MiXCR into one record per CDR3 protein. Of roughly 67,000 distinct CDR3 sequences listed, around 63% were seen once; the top ten hold 7.6%. Their cognate antigens are unknown. The specimen sequenced was cultured T cells, either the whole culture or a sorted T cell fraction (not recorded which). Sample subset: Tr1-enriched cell product generated in vitro against host alloantigens. These TCRs come from a human donor in good health.

This chain joins TRBV7-9 and TRBJ2-3; D perhaps matches TRBD1 (5 bases). The CDR3 is 16 amino acids. The germline gives CDR1 SEHNR, CDR2 FQNEAQ (reference sequence). Trimming shortened V by 10 bases and J by 2 bases, and 22 bases separated the two germline ends. Here the CDR3 DNA reads TGTGCCACCGACCGAAAACAGGAGCTTATCACAGATACGCAGTATTTT. Translated: CATDRKQELITDTQYF.

V usage is TRBV28 and J usage is TRBJ2-5, with D possibly matching TRBD1 (5 bases). V lost 3 bases and J 1 base, leaving 15 bases between the germline ends. Germline V lookup: CDR1 MDHEN, CDR2 SYDVKM. The CDR3 runs 16 residues. The CDR3: CASSFVGGRAQETQYF. CDR3 in DNA: TGTGCCAGCAGTTTTGTTGGTGGCAGGGCCCAAGAGACCCAGTACTTC.

The CDR3 protein is CSATLGDQPQHF. The CDR3, as DNA: TGCAGTGCTACCCTGGGAGATCAGCCCCAGCATTTT. The J gene is TRBJ1-5, the V gene TRBV20-1; the D is unclear. V shed 4 bases and J shed 5 bases, with 9 bases lying between them. Germline CDR1 DFQATT, CDR2 SNEGSKA (reference sequence). CDR3 length: 12 residues.

In this sample, this clonotype turned up a few times. V usage is TRBV7-9 and J usage is TRBJ1-2, with D perhaps matching TRBD1 (6 bases). Deletions cut 8 bases from V and 3 bases from J, with 22 bases between. Per the germline V gene, CDR1 is SEHNR and CDR2 is FQNEAQ (reference sequence). This CDR3 region has 16 residues. CDR3 residues: CASSQARGSRDYGYTF. CDR3 nucleotide sequence: TGTGCCAGCTCCCAGGCCAGGGGAAGTAGAGACTATGGCTACACCTTC.

The rearrangement links TRBV7-3 to TRBJ2-2; TRBD2 matches at 10 bases. Germline values: CDR1 SGHTA, CDR2 FQGTGA. The CDR3 covers 16 residues. J gave up 4 bases and V 5 bases, and 7 bases lay outside the gene matches. The CDR3 region has the DNA TGTGCCAGCAGCCGTGAACTAGCGGGAACCACCGGGGAGCTGTTTTTT. Its translation: CASSRELAGTTGELFF.

Only one count was recorded for this clonotype. The germline gene is not matched at one end of the junction; a read error may be the cause. This chain links TRBV12-3 or TRBV12-4 with TRBJ2-2, with D tentatively TRBD2 (6 bases). CDR3 size: 13 residues. The DNA for the CDR3 is TGTGCCAGCAGTTTAAGGGAGGCCGGGGGGCTGTTTTTT. It encodes CASSLREAGGLFF.

The chain couples TRBV19 to TRBJ2-3; no firm D call. The V gene lost 3 bases and the J gene lost 3 bases, with 13 bases spanning the gap. Germline CDR1 reads LNHDA; CDR2 reads SQIVND (reference sequence). The CDR3 is 15 residues long. CDR3 in DNA: TGTGCCAGTAGTATTGGATTTATGGGGACAGATACGCAGTATTTT. The encoded protein is CASSIGFMGTDTQYF.

The chain links TRBV11-2 to TRBJ2-5; D uncertain. Trimming took 5 bases from V and 1 from J, leaving 11 bases between them. CDR1 and CDR2 (germline): SGHAT, FQNNGV. The CDR3 runs to 14 residues. CDR3 in amino acids: CASSPNGPQETQYF. The CDR3 nucleotides read TGTGCCAGCAGCCCAAATGGACCCCAAGAGACCCAGTACTTC.

The CDR3 DNA is TGTGCCAGCAGCTTAGGGACGGTCTCCTACAATGAGCAGTTCTTC. Translating it yields CASSLGTVSYNEQFF. This sequence joins TRBV7-7 and TRBJ2-1; D is undetermined. There are 15 residues in the CDR3. CDR1 and CDR2 from the germline V gene are SSHAT and FNYEAQ (reference sequence). The V end lost 1 base, the J end lost 0 bases, and 7 bases lay between the germline ends.

This chain uses TRBV20-1 with TRBJ2-1; D possibly corresponds to TRBD2 (5 bases). The CDR3 contains 12 residues. Trimming shortened V by 0 bases and J by 7 bases, and 7 bases separated the two germline ends. Germline CDR1 and CDR2: DFQATT and SNEGSKA (reference sequence). CDR3 sequence: CSARDPGNEQFF. The CDR3 DNA reads as TGCAGTGCTAGAGATCCGGGGAATGAGCAGTTCTTC.

The genes are TRBV5-1 and TRBJ1-1; the match to TRBD1 covers 7 bases. V shed 3 bases and J 8 bases; nucleotides not matched to a gene: 10. The length of the CDR3 is 14 residues. Per the germline V gene, CDR1 is SGHRS and CDR2 is YFSETQ. CDR3 bases: TGCGCCAGCAGCTCAGGGGGATTACGCCCGGAAGCTTTCTTT. This gives the protein CASSSGGLRPEAFF.

J is TRBJ1-2 and V is TRBV29-1; 7 bases align to TRBD1. CDR1 is SQVTM and CDR2 is ANQGSEA in the germline V gene. CDR3 size: 13 residues. With V trimmed by 5 bases and J by 4 bases, 7 bases remained unmatched. The CDR3 protein is CSVTNNRGYGYTF. CDR3 in DNA: TGCAGCGTTACGAATAACAGGGGCTATGGCTACACCTTC.

V usage is TRBV20-1 and J usage is TRBJ1-2; 9 bases agree with TRBD1. The germline V gene has CDR1 DFQATT and CDR2 SNEGSKA (reference sequence). The CDR3 is 15 amino acids. Losses at the gene ends were 7 bases for V and 7 bases for J; bases not matched to a gene: 16. The DNA of the CDR3 is TGCAGTGTCGGAGGGCCCGGGACAGGGTCGAGTGGCTACACCTTC. Translation: CSVGGPGTGSSGYTF.

V usage is TRBV12-5 and J usage is TRBJ2-7; D is undetermined. Trimming removed 0 bases from V and 2 bases from J, with 11 bases in between. CDR1 is LGHNT and CDR2 is FRNRAP in the germline V gene. The CDR3 covers 15 residues. The CDR3 region is CASGLVPGPPYEQYF. CDR3 coding DNA: TGTGCTAGTGGTTTGGTTCCGGGTCCTCCCTACGAGCAGTACTTC.

This clonotype was seen repeatedly, ten times or more. The rearrangement links TRBV7-9 to TRBJ1-1, with D hard to call. This CDR3 spans 13 amino acids. Trimming removed 4 bases from V and 1 base from J, with 7 bases in between. Germline CDR1 reads SEHNR; CDR2 reads FQNEAQ (reference sequence). CDR3 protein: CASSSLANTEAFF. DNA of the CDR3: TGTGCCAGCAGCTCGCTTGCGAACACTGAAGCTTTCTTT.

The chain employs TRBV7-8 and TRBJ2-7; 8 bases agree with TRBD2. This CDR3 region has 14 residues. CDR1 is SGHVS, CDR2 FQNEAQ, per germline. V lost 5 bases, J lost 6 bases, and 9 bases stayed unmatched. CDR3 amino acids: CASSIPAGAVEQYF. CDR3 sequence (DNA): TGTGCCAGCAGCATCCCAGCGGGAGCGGTCGAGCAGTACTTC.

A word on this clonotype: Possible read error: a much larger clone is one base away. This chain joins TRBV20-1 and TRBJ2-3, with D unclear. Per germline, CDR1 DFQATT and CDR2 SNEGSKA (reference sequence). The CDR3 runs 15 residues. V was pared by 1 base and J by 2 bases, with 13 bases between. CDR3 loop: CSARVTPENTDTQYF. The CDR3 DNA is TGCAGTGCTAGAGTGACACCCGAGAACACAGATACGCAGTATTTT.

The chain employs TRBV3-1 and TRBJ2-2; the D is unclear. There are 14 residues in the CDR3. Trimming took off 4 bases at V and 0 bases at J, with 6 bases between the two ends. Germline CDR1 and CDR2: LGHDT and YNNKEL (reference sequence). CDR3 in DNA: TGTGCCAGCAGCCTGTTCGCGAACACCGGGGAGCTGTTTTTT. Amino acid sequence: CASSLFANTGELFF. The whole variable domain, filled in from reference TRBV3-1 and TRBJ2-2, reads DTAVSQTPKYLVTQMGNDKSIKCEQNLGHDTMYWYKQDSKKFLKIMFSYNNKELIINETVPNRFSPKSPDKAHLNLHINSLELGDSAVYFCASSLFANTGELFFGEGSRLTVL.

The gene calls are TRBV4-1 and TRBJ2-3; 8 positions match TRBD2. V trimming: 0 bases; J trimming: 2 bases; junction bases outside the gene matches: 4. The CDR3 runs to 16 residues. CDR1 is MGHRA, CDR2 YSYEKL, per germline. The CDR3 reads CASSQEGTRSTDTQYF. In DNA form, the CDR3 reads TGCGCCAGCAGCCAAGAAGGGACTAGATCCACAGATACGCAGTATTTT.

The chain links TRBV7-2 to TRBJ2-7; D is ambiguous. The CDR3 has 15 amino acids. Germline V gives CDR1 SGHTA, CDR2 FQGNSA. Trimming took 2 bases from V and 4 from J, leaving 15 bases between them. The CDR3 loop is CASSLRVSQFYEQYF. The DNA for the CDR3 is TGTGCCAGCAGCTTAAGGGTCTCCCAGTTTTACGAGCAGTACTTC.

The V gene is TRBV24-1, the J gene TRBJ2-3; 10 nucleotides align to TRBD2. The junction had 6 bases not matched to a gene; V was cut back by 3 bases and J by 4 bases. Germline-derived CDR1 and CDR2 are KGHDR and SFDVKD. This CDR3 region has 16 residues. In DNA, the CDR3 is TGTGCCACCAGTGATAGAGCTAGCGGGAGCGCAGATACGCAGTATTTT. This codes for CATSDRASGSADTQYF.

This clonotype occurred once. The genes are TRBV28 and TRBJ2-4; 7 bases are a match to TRBD1. This CDR3 comprises 12 residues. V lost 11 bases and J lost 7; bases outside the gene matches: 8. Per germline, CDR1 MDHEN and CDR2 SYDVKM. CDR3 nucleotides: TGTGCCTCCACAGGGGAATCGAACATTCAGTACTTC. Its protein product is CASTGESNIQYF. Full variable domain (outside the CDR3, taken from reference TRBV28 and TRBJ2-4): DVKVTQSSRYLVKRTGEKVFLECVQDMDHENMFWYRQDPGLGLRLIYFSYDVKMKEKGDIPEGYSVSREKKERFSLILESASTNQTSMYLCASTGESNIQYFGAGTRLSVL.